What follows describes a single T cell receptor beta chain. The antigen is undetermined. These data belong to a study of T cells after yellow fever vaccination. For the study at large: SMART-Seq v4 Ultra Low Input served to prepare low-cell-number fractions. Study conclusions and caveats: Of the clonotypes, a small share occurred in both CD4 and CD8 compartments. Post-booster repertoires contained most primary-vaccination clones again (about 95% CD4, less than 90% CD8).

Trimming removed 5 bases from V and 3 bases from J, with 10 bases in between. Germline V gene data show CDR1 as LNHDA and CDR2 as SQIVND (reference sequence). This CDR3 has 14 residues. In making TCR cDNA, 5'RACE template switching added a universal primer site and UMIs to it. TCRdb analysed the 5' RACE reads with MiXCR anew, one entry per CDR3 protein. The sample shows some 220,000 distinct CDR3 sequences, 3% to 4% of them seen only once. The sequences come from CD4+ T cells sorted from PBMCs, collected 10 days after the yellow fever booster vaccination. This chain connects TRBV19 to TRBJ2-2; D might be TRBD1 (6 bases). This receptor was identified in a man aged 18-30 years who received the YFV17D yellow fever vaccine. CDR3 loop: CASSAQGDTGELFF. Here the CDR3 DNA reads TGTGCCAGTAGTGCACAGGGAGACACCGGGGAGCTGTTTTTT. The full variable domain, its missing parts supplied by reference TRBV19 and TRBJ2-2, is DGGITQSPKYLFRKEGQNVTLSCEQNLNHDAMYWYRQDPGQGLRLIYYSQIVNDFQKGDIAEGYSVSREKKESFPLTVTSAQKNPTAFYLCASSAQGDTGELFFGEGSRLTVL.